The 4 T cell receptor beta chains in this list originate from one sample, sequenced in a study of OX40 agonist ivuxolimab in advanced cancers. The assay was immunoSEQ multiplex PCR, and TCRdb's table has in-frame clones only and misses some. The sample includes more than 85,000 clones, around nine tenths of them seen just once. Sequencing used CD4+ or CD8+ T cells sorted from blood, obtained in a trial of the OX40 agonist ivuxolimab. The receptors come from an adult with an advanced solid tumor such as melanoma, head and neck, liver or kidney cancer.

V is TRBV28 and J is TRBJ2-7, with unresolved D. CDR1 is MDHEN, CDR2 SYDVKM, per germline. Trimming removed 2 bases at V and 6 bases at J, with 5 bases between. The CDR3 has 11 amino acids. The CDR3, as DNA: TGTGCCAGCAGTTTAGGGCGCGAGCAGTACTTC. Its translation: CASSLGREQYF. Supplemented by reference TRBV28 and TRBJ2-7, the full variable domain reads DVKVTQSSRYLVKRTGEKVFLECVQDMDHENMFWYRQDPGLGLRLIYFSYDVKMKEKGDIPEGYSVSREKKERFSLILESASTNQTSMYLCASSLGREQYFGPGTRLTVT.

The chain employs TRBV5-1 and TRBJ2-3, with D possibly being TRBD2 (6 bases). Germline values: CDR1 SGHRS, CDR2 YFSETQ. Trimming shortened V by 6 bases and J by 2 bases, and 16 bases separated the two germline ends. This CDR3 is 15 amino acids long. The CDR3 sequence: CASTTGSGNTDTQYF. The CDR3 coding sequence is TGCGCCAGCACCACCGGTAGCGGAAACACAGATACGCAGTATTTT.

This chain connects TRBV4-1 to TRBJ2-7, with D perhaps matching TRBD1 (5 bases). V was cut by 0 bases and J by 7 bases, with 10 bases left in between. Germline V lookup: CDR1 MGHRA, CDR2 YSYEKL. The CDR3 runs 13 residues. The chain's CDR3 is CASSQDRGFEQYF. CDR3 nucleotide sequence: TGCGCCAGCAGCCAAGATAGGGGATTTGAGCAGTACTTC.

This clone was observed once. V is TRBV5-6 and J is TRBJ2-3; no firm D call. Between the trimmed V and J ends, which lost 0 bases and 12 bases, there was a span of 14 bases. The CDR3 has 13 amino acids. Germline CDR1 reads SGHDT; CDR2 reads YYEEEE. The CDR3 DNA follows: TGTGCCAGCAGCTTGGCCGGTGGCATTTTTCAGTATTTT. It is translated as CASSLAGGIFQYF. The full variable domain, its missing parts supplied by reference TRBV5-6 and TRBJ2-3, is DAGVTQSPTHLIKTRGQQVTLRCSPKSGHDTVSWYQQALGQGPQFIFQYYEEEERQRGNFPDRFSGHQFPNYSSELNVNALLLGDSALYLCASSLAGGIFQYFGPGTRLTVL.